Described below is a single T cell receptor beta chain sequence and its context. Its antigen is still unknown. Within one base of it there is no much larger clone, and no base qualities were kept. The library came from the immunoSEQ multiplex PCR assay. The hsTCRB Kit was used according to the manufacturer's protocol to amplify rearranged TCR beta chain sequences. An Illumina MiSeq was used to sequence the TCRB libraries. Concerning the study's data processing: Demultiplexing, trimming and gene mapping were performed with the kit vendor's proprietary platform. TCRdb took over this immuneACCESS table, retaining in-frame rearrangements with V and J assigned. Such tables are incomplete; in checked studies, under half of the missing clones stem from an unresolved V gene, and the remainder is unexplained. V and J calls and clone size are those listed in that table; D and trimming were worked out from the DNA. The sample table lists 25,000 to 30,000 clones, 70% to 90% of them with a count of one. The ten largest clones represent 20% of the sample.

The data were obtained in a study of a mutant IDH1 vaccine in newly diagnosed glioma (dated by TCRdb to the early 2020s). About the investigation overall: Patients were given eight vaccinations, in weeks 1, 3, 5, 7, 11, 15, 19 and 23, which matched visits V03 through V10. Longitudinal TCRB deep sequencing was done for about two dozen treated patients, wherever samples were available for exploratory analyses. Vaccination began 4-6 weeks after radiotherapy alone, or alongside temozolomide cycles in the chemotherapy-containing groups. Six visits were used for peripheral blood collection: V03 (baseline), V05, V07, V10, V12 and V13. Before enrollment, most patients had been given radiochemotherapy with temozolomide as standard therapy, while the rest had received either radiotherapy alone or temozolomide alone. Of the roughly 34 treated patients, around 62% were male and approximately 38% were female, and a mean age of around 40 years was recorded.

Trimming takes 6 bases from V and 8 bases from J, and the germline ends sit 17 bases apart. CDR1 and CDR2 are drawn from the germline V gene (reference sequence): LNHDA, SQIVND. The CDR3, from cysteine to phenylalanine, totals 15 residues. CDR3 DNA is the only sequence kept; it has 45 bases, read in frame from the first base. What the research found in general, with its limitations: Selection of PBMC samples for TCRB deep sequencing was based on availability. Vaccine-induced immune responses across multiple MHC alleles were detected in 80% to 95% of patients. No apparent relationship was observed between pseudoprogression and alterations in the top peripheral T cell clonotypes detected by TCRB sequencing. The authors stated that sample limitations prevented analyses of patient blood samples from being reproduced.

Read against the paper, the sample's time point label means: week 5, during vaccination. Each vaccine dose was 300 ug of a 20-mer mutant IDH1 peptide in Montanide, given subcutaneously with topical imiquimod. Newly diagnosed WHO grade 3 or 4 IDH1-mutant astrocytomas showing loss of nuclear ATRX were present in the donors. The samples were drawn from NOA16, a multicentre, single-arm, open-label phase I trial in Germany that tested a mutant IDH1 peptide vaccine in humans for the first time. The DNeasy Blood and Tissue Kit was used to extract genomic DNA from EDTA blood for TCRB sequencing. This sample comprised PBMCs, obtained from a glioma patient whose treatment included an IDH1 peptide vaccine. The sequence links TRBV19 to TRBJ1-6, with TRBD1 perhaps the D gene, on 6 matching bases. The TCR sequence derives from a man aged 18 to 30 with glioma. The nucleotide sequence is given as TGTGCCAGTAGGCTCTCGAGGACAGCAGATTCACCCCTCCACTTT. The resulting protein is CASRLSRTADSPLHF.